This TCR beta chain stems from a study of human T cells and chemical hapten exposure. Whole-study context: Slight differences in pooled library volume were the main source of varying TCR yields across samples.

Looked up from germline, CDR1 is SGHAT and CDR2 is FQNNGV. V gave up 1 base and J gave up 4 bases, with 17 bases separating them. The CDR3 covers 17 residues. General study findings and limits: A positive correlation with patch test score was shown by PT1 expanded TCR counts.

A few counts support this clonotype. Its antigen is undetermined. TCRdb analysed the RACE reads with MiXCR anew, one entry per CDR3 protein. The repertoire holds about 360,000 distinct CDR3 sequences, roughly 5% seen once, with 2% to 2.5% in the top ten. Time point here: patch test 1, 2 weeks after DPC sensitization. Treatment noted: therapeutic diphenylcyclopropenone sensitization with weekly scalp DPC. This sequence originates from a woman between 50 and 59 years old with alopecia areata. Some clones in this sample may be carry-over from other donors' samples. This chain joins TRBV11-2 and TRBJ2-1; D possibly uses TRBD1 or TRBD2 (5 bases each). The sequenced sample was whole blood, obtained in connection with sensitization to the hapten diphenylcyclopropenone (DPC). The CDR3 sequence: CASSLAGPSSPYNEQFF. Written as DNA, the CDR3 is TGTGCCAGCAGCTTAGCGGGACCCAGTTCGCCTTACAATGAGCAGTTCTTC. The complete variable domain, with remaining parts taken from reference TRBV11-2 and TRBJ2-1, reads EAGVAQSPRYKIIEKRQSVAFWCNPISGHATLYWYQQILGQGPKLLIQFQNNGVVDDSQLPKDRFSAERLKGVDSTLKIQPAKLEDSAVYLCASSLAGPSSPYNEQFFGPGTRLTVL.